This TCR beta chain was sequenced in a study of blood T cell repertoires in COVID-19. Study-level background: There were acute and convalescent COVID-19 samples, and they came from the United States, Italy and Spain. From T cells, B-cell-depleted T cells, or PBMCs came the material, which was cDNA or gDNA.

With 4 bases clipped from V and 4 bases from J, the junction kept 10 bases outside the gene matches. The length of the CDR3 is 16 residues. Germline-derived CDR1 and CDR2 are MDHEN and SYDVKM. Original handling: Scientists estimated how many nucleated cells there were by amplifying reference gene primers. The table came from immunoSEQ multiplex PCR; TCRdb's copy has only in-frame clones and leaves some out. Clonal size and the V and J genes are those of that table, whereas D and trimming came from the DNA. The sample lists about 66,000 clones, about nine tenths occurring once. This clone was seen once.

The clonotype comes from a human donor in a cohort sampled during active COVID-19. Sequenced sample: peripheral blood. V gene TRBV28 combines with J gene TRBJ1-1; TRBD1 matches at 9 bases. The CDR3 region is CASSSPTGGGSTEAFF. The CDR3, as DNA: TGTGCCAGCAGTTCCCCGACAGGGGGTGGATCCACTGAAGCTTTCTTT.